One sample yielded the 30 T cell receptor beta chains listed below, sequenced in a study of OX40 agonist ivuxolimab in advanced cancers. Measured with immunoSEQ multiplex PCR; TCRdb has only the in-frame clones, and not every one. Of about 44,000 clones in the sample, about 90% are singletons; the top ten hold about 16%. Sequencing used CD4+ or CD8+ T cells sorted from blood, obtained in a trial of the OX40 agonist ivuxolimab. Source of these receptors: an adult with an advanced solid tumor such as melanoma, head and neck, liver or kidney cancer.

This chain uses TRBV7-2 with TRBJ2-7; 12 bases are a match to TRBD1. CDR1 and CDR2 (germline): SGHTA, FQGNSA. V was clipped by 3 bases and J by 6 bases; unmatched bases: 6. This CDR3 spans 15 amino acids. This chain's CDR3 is CASSFTGQGAGEQYF. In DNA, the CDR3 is TGTGCCAGCAGCTTCACGGGACAGGGGGCTGGCGAGCAGTACTTC.

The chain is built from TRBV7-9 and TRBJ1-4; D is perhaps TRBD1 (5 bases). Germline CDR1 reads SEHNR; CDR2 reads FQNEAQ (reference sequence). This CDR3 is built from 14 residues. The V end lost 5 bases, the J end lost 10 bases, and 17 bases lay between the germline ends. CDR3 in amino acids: CASSIGTEPGKLFF. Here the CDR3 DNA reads TGTGCCAGCAGCATCGGGACGGAGCCTGGAAAACTGTTTTTT. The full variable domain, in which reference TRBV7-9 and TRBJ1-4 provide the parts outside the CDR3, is DTGVSQNPRHKITKRGQNVTFRCDPISEHNRLYWYRQTLGQGPEFLTYFQNEAQLEKSRLLSDRFSAERPKGSFSTLEIQRTEQGDSAMYLCASSIGTEPGKLFFGSGTQLSVL.

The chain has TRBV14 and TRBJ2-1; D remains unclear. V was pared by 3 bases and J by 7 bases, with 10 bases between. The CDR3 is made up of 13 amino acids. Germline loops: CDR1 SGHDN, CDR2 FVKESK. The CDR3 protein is CASSHGLGNEQFF. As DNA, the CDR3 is TGTGCCAGCAGCCACGGGCTAGGGAATGAGCAGTTCTTC. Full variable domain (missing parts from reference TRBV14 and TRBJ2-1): EAGVTQFPSHSVIEKGQTVTLRCDPISGHDNLYWYRRVMGKEIKFLLHFVKESKQDESGMPNNRFLAERTGGTYSTLKVQPAELEDSGVYFCASSHGLGNEQFFGPGTRLTVL.

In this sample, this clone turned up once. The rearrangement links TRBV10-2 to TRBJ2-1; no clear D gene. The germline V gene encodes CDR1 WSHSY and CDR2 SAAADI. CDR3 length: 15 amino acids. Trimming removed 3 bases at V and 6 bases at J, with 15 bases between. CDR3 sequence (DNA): TGCGCCAGCAGTGACCAAGACCCCGGATTCAATGAGCAGTTCTTC. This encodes CASSDQDPGFNEQFF.

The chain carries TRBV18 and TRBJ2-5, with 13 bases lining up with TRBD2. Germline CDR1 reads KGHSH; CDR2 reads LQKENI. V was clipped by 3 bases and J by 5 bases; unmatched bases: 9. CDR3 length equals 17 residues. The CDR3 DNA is TGTGCCAGCTCACCGAACGTACTAGCGGGAGGGCTGGAGACCCAGTACTTC. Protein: CASSPNVLAGGLETQYF.

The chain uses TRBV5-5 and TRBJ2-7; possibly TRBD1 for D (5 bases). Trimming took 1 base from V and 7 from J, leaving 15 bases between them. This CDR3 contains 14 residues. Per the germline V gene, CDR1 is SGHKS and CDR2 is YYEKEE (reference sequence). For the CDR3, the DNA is TGTGCCAGCAGCTTGACCGGGCAGGGCCGGGAGCAGTACTTC. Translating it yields CASSLTGQGREQYF.

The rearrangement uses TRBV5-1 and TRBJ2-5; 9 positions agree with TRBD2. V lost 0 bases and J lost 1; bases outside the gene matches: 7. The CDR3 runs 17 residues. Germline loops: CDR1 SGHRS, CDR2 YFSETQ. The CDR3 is CASSLARPSGIQETQYF. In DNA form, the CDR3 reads TGCGCCAGCAGCTTGGCCCGGCCTAGCGGGATCCAAGAGACCCAGTACTTC.

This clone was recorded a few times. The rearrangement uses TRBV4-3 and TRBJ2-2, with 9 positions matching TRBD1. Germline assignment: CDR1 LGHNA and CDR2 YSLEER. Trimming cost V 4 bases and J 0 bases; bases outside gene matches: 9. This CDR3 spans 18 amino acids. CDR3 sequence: CASSPHGQGPTNTGELFF. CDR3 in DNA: TGCGCCAGCAGCCCCCACGGACAGGGGCCTACGAACACCGGGGAGCTGTTTTTT.

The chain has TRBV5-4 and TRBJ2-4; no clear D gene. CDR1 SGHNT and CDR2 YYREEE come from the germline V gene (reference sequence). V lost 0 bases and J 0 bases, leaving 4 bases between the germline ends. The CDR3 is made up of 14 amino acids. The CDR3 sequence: CASSLGLAKNIQYF. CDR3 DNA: TGTGCCAGCAGCTTGGGGTTAGCCAAAAACATTCAGTACTTC.

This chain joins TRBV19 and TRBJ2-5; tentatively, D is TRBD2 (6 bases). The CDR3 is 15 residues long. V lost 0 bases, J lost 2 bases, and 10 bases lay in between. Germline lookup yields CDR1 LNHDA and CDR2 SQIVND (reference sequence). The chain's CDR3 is CASSIDHAGQETQYF. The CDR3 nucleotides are TGTGCCAGTAGTATAGATCACGCGGGGCAAGAGACCCAGTACTTC.

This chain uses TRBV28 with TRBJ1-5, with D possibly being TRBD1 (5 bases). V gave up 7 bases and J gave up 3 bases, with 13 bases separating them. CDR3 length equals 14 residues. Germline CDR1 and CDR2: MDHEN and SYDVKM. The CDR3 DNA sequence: TGTGCCAGCAAGGAAGTAGGGACCAATCAGCCCCAGCATTTT. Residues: CASKEVGTNQPQHF.

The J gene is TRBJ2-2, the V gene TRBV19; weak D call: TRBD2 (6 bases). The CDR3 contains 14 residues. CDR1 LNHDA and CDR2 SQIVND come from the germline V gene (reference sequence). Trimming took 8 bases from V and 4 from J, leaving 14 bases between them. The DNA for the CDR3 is TGTGCCAGTTATCGGGAGTCGGGCACCGGGGAGCTGTTTTTT. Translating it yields CASYRESGTGELFF. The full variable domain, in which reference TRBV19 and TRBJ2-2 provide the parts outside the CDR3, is DGGITQSPKYLFRKEGQNVTLSCEQNLNHDAMYWYRQDPGQGLRLIYYSQIVNDFQKGDIAEGYSVSREKKESFPLTVTSAQKNPTAFYLCASYRESGTGELFFGEGSRLTVL.

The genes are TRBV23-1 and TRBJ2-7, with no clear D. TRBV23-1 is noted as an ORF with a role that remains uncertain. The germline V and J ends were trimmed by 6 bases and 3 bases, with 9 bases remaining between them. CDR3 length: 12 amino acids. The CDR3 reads CASRPESYEQYF. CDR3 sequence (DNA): TGCGCCAGCAGACCTGAGAGCTACGAGCAGTACTTC.

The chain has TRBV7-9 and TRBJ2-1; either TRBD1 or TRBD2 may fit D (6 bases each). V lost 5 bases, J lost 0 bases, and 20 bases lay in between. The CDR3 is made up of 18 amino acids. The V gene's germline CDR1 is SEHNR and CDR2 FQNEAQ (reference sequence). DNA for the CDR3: TGTGCCAGCAGCCCGCGAGCGAGGGGGGAGACCTCCTACAATGAGCAGTTCTTC. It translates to CASSPRARGETSYNEQFF.

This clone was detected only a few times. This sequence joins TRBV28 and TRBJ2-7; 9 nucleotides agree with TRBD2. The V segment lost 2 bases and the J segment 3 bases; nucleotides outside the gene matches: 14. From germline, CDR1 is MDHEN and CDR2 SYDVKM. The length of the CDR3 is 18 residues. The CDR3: CASSLRGTSGRRIYEQYF. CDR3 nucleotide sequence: TGTGCCAGCAGTTTAAGGGGCACTAGCGGGCGAAGAATCTACGAGCAGTACTTC.

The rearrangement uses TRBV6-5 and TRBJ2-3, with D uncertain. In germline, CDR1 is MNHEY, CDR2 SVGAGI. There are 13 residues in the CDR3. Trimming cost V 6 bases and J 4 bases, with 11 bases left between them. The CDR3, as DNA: TGTGCCAGCAGGCGTTGGGTAGCAGATACGCAGTATTTT. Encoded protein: CASRRWVADTQYF.

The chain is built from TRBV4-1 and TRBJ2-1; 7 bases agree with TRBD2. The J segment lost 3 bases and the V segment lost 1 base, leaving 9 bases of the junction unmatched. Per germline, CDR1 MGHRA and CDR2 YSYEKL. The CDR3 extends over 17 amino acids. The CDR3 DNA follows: TGCGCCAGCAGCCAAGGAGAAACTCTAGCGGACTACAATGAGCAGTTCTTC. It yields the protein CASSQGETLADYNEQFF.

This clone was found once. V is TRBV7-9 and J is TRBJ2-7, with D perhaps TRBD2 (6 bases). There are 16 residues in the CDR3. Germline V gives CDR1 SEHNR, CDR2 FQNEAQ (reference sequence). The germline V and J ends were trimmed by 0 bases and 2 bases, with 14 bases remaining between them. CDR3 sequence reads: CASSLAGTGETYEQYF. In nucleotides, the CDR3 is TGTGCCAGCAGCTTAGCGGGGACGGGGGAGACCTACGAGCAGTACTTC.

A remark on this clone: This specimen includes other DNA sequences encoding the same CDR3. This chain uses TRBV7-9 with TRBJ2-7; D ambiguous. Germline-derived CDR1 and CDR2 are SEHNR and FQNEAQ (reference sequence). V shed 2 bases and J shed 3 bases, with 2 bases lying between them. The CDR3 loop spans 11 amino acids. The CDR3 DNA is TGTGCCAGCAGCTTAAGCTACGAGCAGTACTTC. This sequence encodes CASSLSYEQYF.

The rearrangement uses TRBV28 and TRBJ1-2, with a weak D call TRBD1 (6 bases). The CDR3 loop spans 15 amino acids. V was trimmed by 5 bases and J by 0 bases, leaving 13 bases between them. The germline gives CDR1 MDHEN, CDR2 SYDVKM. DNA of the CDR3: TGTGCCAGCAGTCTCATTCGGGGGCCTAACTATGGCTACACCTTC. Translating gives CASSLIRGPNYGYTF.

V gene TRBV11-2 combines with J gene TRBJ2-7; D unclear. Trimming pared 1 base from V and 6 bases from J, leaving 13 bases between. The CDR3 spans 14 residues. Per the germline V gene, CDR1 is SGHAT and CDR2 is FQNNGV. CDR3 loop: CASSLAGGSSEQYF. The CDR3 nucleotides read TGTGCCAGCAGCTTAGCGGGTGGTTCAAGCGAGCAGTACTTC. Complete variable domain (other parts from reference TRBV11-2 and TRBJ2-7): EAGVAQSPRYKIIEKRQSVAFWCNPISGHATLYWYQQILGQGPKLLIQFQNNGVVDDSQLPKDRFSAERLKGVDSTLKIQPAKLEDSAVYLCASSLAGGSSEQYFGPGTRLTVT.

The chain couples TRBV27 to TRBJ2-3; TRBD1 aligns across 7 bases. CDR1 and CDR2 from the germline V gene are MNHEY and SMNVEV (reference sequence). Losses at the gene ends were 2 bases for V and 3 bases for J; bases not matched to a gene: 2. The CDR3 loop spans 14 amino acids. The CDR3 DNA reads TGTGCCAGCAGTTTAGGGACAGTGACAGATACGCAGTATTTT. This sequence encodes CASSLGTVTDTQYF.

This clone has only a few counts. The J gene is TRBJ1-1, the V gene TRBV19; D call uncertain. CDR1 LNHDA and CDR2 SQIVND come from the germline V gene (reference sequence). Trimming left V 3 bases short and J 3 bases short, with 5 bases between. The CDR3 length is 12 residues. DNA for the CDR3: TGTGCCAGTAGTATTGATCACACTGAAGCTTTCTTT. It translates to CASSIDHTEAFF.

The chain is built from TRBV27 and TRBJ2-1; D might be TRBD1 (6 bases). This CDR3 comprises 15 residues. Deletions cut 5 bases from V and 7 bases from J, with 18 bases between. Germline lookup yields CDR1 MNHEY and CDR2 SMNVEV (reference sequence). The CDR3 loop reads CASSPWGPQGNEQFF. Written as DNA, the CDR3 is TGTGCCAGCAGTCCTTGGGGACCCCAGGGGAATGAGCAGTTCTTC.

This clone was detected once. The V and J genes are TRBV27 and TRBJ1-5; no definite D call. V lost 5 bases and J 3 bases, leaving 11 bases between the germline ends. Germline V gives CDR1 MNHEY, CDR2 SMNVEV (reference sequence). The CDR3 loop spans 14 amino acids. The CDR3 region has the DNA TGTGCCAGCAGTACTAGAGGCGACAATCAGCCCCAGCATTTT. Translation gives CASSTRGDNQPQHF.

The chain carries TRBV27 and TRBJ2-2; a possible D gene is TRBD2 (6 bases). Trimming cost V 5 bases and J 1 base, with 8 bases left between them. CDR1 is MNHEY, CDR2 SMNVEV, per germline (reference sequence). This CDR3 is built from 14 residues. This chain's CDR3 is CASSEGGNTGELFF. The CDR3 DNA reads TGTGCCAGCAGTGAGGGAGGGAACACCGGGGAGCTGTTTTTT.

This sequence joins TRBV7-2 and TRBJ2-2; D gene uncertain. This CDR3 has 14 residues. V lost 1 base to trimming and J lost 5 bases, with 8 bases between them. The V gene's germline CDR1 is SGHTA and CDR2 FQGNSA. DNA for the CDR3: TGTGCCAGCAGCTTAGGGCGTGGGACCGGGGAGCTGTTTTTT. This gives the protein CASSLGRGTGELFF.

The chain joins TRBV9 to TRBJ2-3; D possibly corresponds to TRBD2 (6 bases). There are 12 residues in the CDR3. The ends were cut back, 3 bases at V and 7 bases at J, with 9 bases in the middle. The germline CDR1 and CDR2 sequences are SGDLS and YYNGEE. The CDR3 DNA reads TGTGCCAGCAGCGAGGAGGGATATACGCAGTATTTT. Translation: CASSEEGYTQYF.

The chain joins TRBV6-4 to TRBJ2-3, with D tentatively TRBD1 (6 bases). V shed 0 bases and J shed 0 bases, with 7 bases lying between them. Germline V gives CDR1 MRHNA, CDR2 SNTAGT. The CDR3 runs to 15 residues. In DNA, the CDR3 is TGTGCCAGCAGTGACTCGCAGGGGAGCACAGATACGCAGTATTTT. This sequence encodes CASSDSQGSTDTQYF.

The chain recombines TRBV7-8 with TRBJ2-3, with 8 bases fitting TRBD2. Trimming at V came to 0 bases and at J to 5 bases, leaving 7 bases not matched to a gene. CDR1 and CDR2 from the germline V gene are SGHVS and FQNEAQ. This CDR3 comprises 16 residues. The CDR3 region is CASSLALAGRGDTQYF. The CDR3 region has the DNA TGTGCCAGCAGCTTAGCCTTAGCGGGAAGGGGAGATACGCAGTATTTT.